This is a list of T cell receptor beta chains from one sample in a study of cytomegalovirus exposure and HLA in healthy donors. Clones were read by immunoSEQ multiplex PCR, and TCRdb kept only the in-frame ones, dropping some. The data hold fewer than 200,000 clones, with almost 80% observed a single time. Sequenced: PBMCs. All receptors derive from a man aged 35 to 55 in good health and CMV-seropositive. CDR3s include the opening cysteine and the closing phenylalanine or tryptophan. A D gene is named only where the DNA matches it firmly. Clone size appears in some rows only: once, few, many, or a class for an expanded clone.

clone_size j_call v_call d_call cdr3_aa cdr3_nt
- TRBJ1-5 TRBV6-5 - CASSLQGSQPQHF TGTGCCAGCAGTCTACAGGGATCTCAGCCCCAGCATTTT
few TRBJ1-5 TRBV28 - CASSSPQRGGRNQPQHF TGTGCCAGCAGTTCTCCCCAAAGGGGAGGGCGGAATCAGCCCCAGCATTTT
- TRBJ2-7 TRBV19 TRBD1 CASTLRPGQGYEQYF TGTGCCAGTACCCTACGCCCGGGACAGGGGTACGAGCAGTACTTC
- TRBJ2-4 TRBV19 - CASSINENIQYF TGTGCCAGTAGTATTAATGAGAACATTCAGTACTTC
- TRBJ2-3 TRBV5-1 TRBD1 CASSDYRGSDTQYF TGCGCCAGCAGCGATTACAGGGGGTCCGATACGCAGTATTTT
- TRBJ2-7 TRBV13 TRBD1 CASSSTGVAQYEQYF TGTGCCAGCAGTTCCACAGGGGTCGCCCAATACGAGCAGTACTTC
few TRBJ2-7 TRBV5-1 - CASSLQTPYSYEQYF TGCGCCAGCAGCTTGCAGACTCCCTATTCTTACGAGCAGTACTTC
- TRBJ2-3 TRBV5-4 - CASSLTGYTQYF TGTGCCAGCAGCTTGACAGGGTATACGCAGTATTTT
- TRBJ2-1 TRBV5-1 TRBD2 CANSIPLAASSYNEQFF TGCGCCAACAGCATCCCACTAGCGGCGAGCTCCTACAATGAGCAGTTCTTC
- TRBJ1-4 TRBV5-1 - CASSWERAEEGNEKLFF TGCGCCAGCAGCTGGGAACGGGCCGAAGAGGGCAATGAAAAACTGTTTTTT
- TRBJ1-5 TRBV6-1 TRBD1 CASSGPGQSFNQPQHF TGTGCCAGCAGTGGCCCGGGACAGAGCTTCAATCAGCCCCAGCATTTT
- TRBJ2-5 TRBV6-5 - CASSYSGLSQETQYF TGTGCCAGCAGTTACTCGGGACTGTCCCAAGAGACCCAGTACTTC
- TRBJ2-5 TRBV6-5 - CASRRGLQETQYF TGTGCCAGCAGGAGGGGACTTCAAGAGACCCAGTACTTC
- TRBJ1-1 TRBV11-3 TRBD1 CASSVQGMNTEAFF TGTGCCAGCAGCGTACAGGGGATGAACACTGAAGCTTTCTTT
- TRBJ1-1 TRBV6-6 - CASSYSVNTEAFF TGTGCCAGCAGTTACTCCGTCAACACTGAAGCTTTCTTT
few TRBJ2-1 TRBV30 TRBD1 CAWNRGQWNEQFF TGTGCCTGGAACAGGGGGCAATGGAATGAGCAGTTCTTC
- TRBJ2-2 TRBV7-2 - CASSEGVGELFF TGTGCCAGCAGCGAAGGGGTCGGGGAGCTGTTTTTT
- TRBJ2-1 TRBV18 - CASSPPTVHEQFF TGTGCCAGCTCACCACCCACAGTCCATGAGCAGTTCTTC
- TRBJ2-7 TRBV27 - CASSKEKRGAYEQYF TGTGCCAGCAGCAAAGAGAAACGGGGTGCCTACGAGCAGTACTTC
- TRBJ2-4 TRBV4-1 TRBD1 CAGLGQLAKNIQYF TGCGCCGGGCTGGGACAGTTAGCCAAAAACATTCAGTACTTC
few TRBJ1-5 TRBV18 - CASSPGGSNQPQHF TGTGCCAGCTCACCGGGGGGATCCAATCAGCCCCAGCATTTT
- TRBJ2-3 TRBV5-4 - CASSSAASRDTDTQYF TGTGCCAGCAGCTCAGCGGCCTCGCGGGACACAGATACGCAGTATTTT
- TRBJ2-1 TRBV5-4 - CASSFGGGNEQFF TGTGCCAGCAGCTTTGGGGGCGGGAATGAGCAGTTCTTC
- TRBJ2-5 TRBV7-3 TRBD1 CASSGTAQETQYF TGTGCCAGCAGCGGGACAGCCCAAGAGACCCAGTACTTC
- TRBJ1-5 TRBV2 - CASSGAWQPQHF TGTGCCAGCAGTGGGGCTTGGCAGCCCCAGCATTTT
- TRBJ2-3 TRBV27 TRBD2 CASSLGFGRAGADTQYF TGTGCCAGCAGTTTGGGGTTCGGGAGGGCCGGGGCAGATACGCAGTATTTT
- TRBJ1-1 TRBV7-9 TRBD1 CSSSHDRGTNTEAFF TGTTCCAGCAGCCACGACAGGGGGACGAACACTGAAGCTTTCTTT
- TRBJ1-2 TRBV7-9 - CASSLGQPGYTF TGTGCCAGCAGCTTAGGACAGCCCGGCTACACCTTC
- TRBJ1-6 TRBV25-1 - CASRSNSPLHF TGTGCCAGCAGATCAAATTCACCCCTCCACTTT
- TRBJ2-5 TRBV29-1 - CSVGEAGETQYF TGCAGCGTGGGTGAGGCCGGGGAGACCCAGTACTTC
- TRBJ2-7 TRBV27 - CASSSGWGRGSYEQYF TGTGCCAGCAGTTCTGGTTGGGGGCGTGGGTCCTACGAGCAGTACTTC
- TRBJ2-7 TRBV7-8 TRBD1 CASSLAPGQGGYEQYF TGTGCCAGCAGCTTAGCGCCTGGACAGGGGGGTTACGAGCAGTACTTC
- TRBJ2-5 TRBV5-5 - CASSLTGGGETQYF TGTGCCAGCAGCTTAACAGGGGGAGGGGAGACCCAGTACTTC
- TRBJ1-5 TRBV18 TRBD1 CASSLTGGGRSNQPQHF TGTGCCAGCTCACTCACAGGGGGCGGAAGGAGCAATCAGCCCCAGCATTTT
- TRBJ2-5 TRBV7-3 TRBD1 CASSLFLSRTGGKETQYF TGTGCCAGCAGCTTATTTCTTTCCCGGACAGGGGGAAAAGAGACCCAGTACTTC
- TRBJ1-5 TRBV18 - CASSREDQPQHF TGTGCCAGCTCGAGGGAGGATCAGCCCCAGCATTTT
- TRBJ2-1 TRBV7-8 TRBD2 CASSLGTSGFYNEQFF TGTGCCAGCAGCTTAGGGACTAGCGGCTTTTACAATGAGCAGTTCTTC
once TRBJ1-5 TRBV28 - CASSLLSGGLYSNQPQHF TGTGCCAGCAGTTTATTGTCAGGTGGGCTGTATAGCAATCAGCCCCAGCATTTT
- TRBJ1-5 TRBV30 TRBD1 CAWARDRGNQPQHF TGTGCCTGGGCCCGGGACAGGGGTAATCAGCCCCAGCATTTT
- TRBJ1-2 TRBV5-1 - CASSLQPTANYGYTF TGCGCCAGCAGCCTCCAACCAACAGCTAACTATGGCTACACCTTC
- TRBJ1-3 TRBV9 - CASSPRGSFGNTIYF TGTGCCAGCAGCCCGCGGGGTTCATTTGGAAACACCATATATTTT
- TRBJ2-3 TRBV6-4 - CASSGGPQGTQYF TGTGCCAGCAGTGGGGGGCCGCAGGGTACGCAGTATTTT
- TRBJ2-5 TRBV28 TRBD1 CASSPVGDSETQYF TGTGCCAGCAGCCCCGTCGGGGACAGTGAGACCCAGTACTTC
few TRBJ2-3 TRBV2 - CASALGGTDTQYF TGTGCCAGCGCCCTGGGGGGTACAGATACGCAGTATTTT
- TRBJ2-7 TRBV14 TRBD2 CASSRLRGGYEQYF TGTGCCAGCAGCCGTCTGCGGGGGGGCTACGAGCAGTACTTC